This is a list of T cell receptor beta chains from one sample in a study of OX40 agonist ivuxolimab in advanced cancers. Clones were read by immunoSEQ multiplex PCR, and TCRdb kept only the in-frame ones, dropping some. The data show approximately 17,000 clones, about four fifths seen once. The sequenced sample was CD4+ or CD8+ T cells sorted from blood, obtained in a trial of the OX40 agonist ivuxolimab. Receptor source: an adult with an advanced solid tumor such as melanoma, head and neck, liver or kidney cancer. CDR3s include the opening cysteine and the closing phenylalanine or tryptophan. D genes are given only for firm matches. Size is stated for part of the rows, as once, few or many counts, or as a class when the clone is expanded.

CDR3 length,D gene,clone size,V gene,J gene,CDR3 DNA,CDR3 protein
13,NA,NA,TRBV28,TRBJ1-4,TGTGCCAGCAGGACAGGTTCAATGAAAAAACTGTTTTTT,CASRTGSMKKLFF
14,TRBD2,NA,TRBV7-3,TRBJ2-1,TGTGCCAGCCGACTTAGCGGGAGTGGAGATGAGCAGTTCTTC,CASRLSGSGDEQFF
15,TRBD2,NA,TRBV18,TRBJ2-7,TGTGCCAGCTCACAAACTAGCGGATACTCCTACGAGCAGTACTTC,CASSQTSGYSYEQYF
13,NA,NA,TRBV4-2,TRBJ2-3,TGTGCCAGCAGCCAATTCTCCACAGATACGCAGTATTTT,CASSQFSTDTQYF
14,TRBD1,NA,TRBV4-2,TRBJ2-1,TGTGCCAGCAGCCCGGGACAGGGTTCAAATGAGCAGTTCTTC,CASSPGQGSNEQFF
19,NA,NA,TRBV15,TRBJ2-6,TGTGCCACCAGCAGGGCACCGCGCGGGATACACTCTGGGGCCAACGTCCTGACTTTC,CATSRAPRGIHSGANVLTF
16,TRBD2,few,TRBV19,TRBJ2-3,TGTGCCAGTATCCCAAACTACGCGGGAGCCGGAGATACGCAGTATTTT,CASIPNYAGAGDTQYF
17,NA,NA,TRBV27,TRBJ2-1,TGTGCCAGCAGTTTATACCAATCCTGGACAACCTACAATGAGCAGTTCTTC,CASSLYQSWTTYNEQFF
13,NA,NA,TRBV18,TRBJ2-7,TGTGCCAGCTCCATGGGACCGAAATACGAGCAGTACTTC,CASSMGPKYEQYF
16,NA,NA,TRBV15,TRBJ2-7,TGTGCCACCAGCAGAGATAGGGCAGGAAACTCCTACGAGCAGTACTTC,CATSRDRAGNSYEQYF
13,NA,few,TRBV2,TRBJ1-3,TGTGCCAGCAGTGCACAGGGAGTAAACACCATATATTTT,CASSAQGVNTIYF
12,NA,NA,TRBV7-9,TRBJ2-7,TGTGCCAGCAGCTCTGCAACCTACGAGCAGTACTTC,CASSSATYEQYF
17,TRBD2,NA,TRBV7-8,TRBJ2-1,TGTGCCAGCAGCTTAAGGTCAGCGGGAGAAGCCTACAATGAGCAGTTCTTC,CASSLRSAGEAYNEQFF
17,TRBD2,NA,TRBV4-1,TRBJ2-5,TGCGCCAGCAGCCAAGAAGGGACTAGAATAGGCCAAGAGACCCAGTACTTC,CASSQEGTRIGQETQYF
16,TRBD2,NA,TRBV4-1,TRBJ2-3,TGCGCCAGCAGCCAAGGAGGCGGGAGGGTGTCAGATACGCAGTATTTT,CASSQGGGRVSDTQYF
16,NA,few,TRBV11-2,TRBJ1-3,TGTGCCAGCAGCTTAGTGGACAGTCTCTCTGGAAACACCATATATTTT,CASSLVDSLSGNTIYF
15,NA,NA,TRBV7-3,TRBJ1-5,TGTGCCAGCAACCTTAGGGTGACTAGCAATCAGCCCCAGCATTTT,CASNLRVTSNQPQHF
12,NA,few,TRBV5-4,TRBJ1-2,TGTGCCAGCAGCGAGCAGGGAATCGGCTACACCTTC,CASSEQGIGYTF
14,TRBD1,NA,TRBV7-8,TRBJ2-7,TGTGCCAGCAGCCCAGGACAGGCCGCTTACGAGCAGTACTTC,CASSPGQAAYEQYF
16,TRBD1,NA,TRBV15,TRBJ2-2,TGTGCCACCAGCAGCCCAGGGGGCCTGAACACCGGGGAGCTGTTTTTT,CATSSPGGLNTGELFF
14,TRBD1,NA,TRBV28,TRBJ1-1,TGTGCCAGCAGTTTGACGGACAGGGGGGCTGAAGCTTTCTTT,CASSLTDRGAEAFF
10,NA,NA,TRBV21-1,TRBJ2-5,TGTGCCAGCAGCGCAAAGGAGCAGTACTTC,CASSAKEQYF
16,TRBD1,NA,TRBV28,TRBJ1-3,TGTGCCAGCAGTTCTGGGACAGGGGGCTCTGGAAACACCATATATTTT,CASSSGTGGSGNTIYF
14,NA,NA,TRBV28,TRBJ2-5,TGTGCCAGCAGCTATAACCAAGCTAGAGAGACCCAGTACTTC,CASSYNQARETQYF
13,NA,NA,TRBV6-1,TRBJ1-1,TGTGCCAGCAGTGAGACGACAGGCCCTGAAGCTTTCTTT,CASSETTGPEAFF
16,NA,NA,TRBV13,TRBJ2-3,TGTGCCAGCAGCCAAGGCCAAGGGGGGTTTCCAGATACGCAGTATTTT,CASSQGQGGFPDTQYF
14,NA,few,TRBV30,TRBJ2-4,TGTGCCTGGAAGGGGGGAGAGGCCAAAAACATTCAGTACTTC,CAWKGGEAKNIQYF
14,NA,NA,TRBV7-2,TRBJ1-2,TGTGCCAGCAGTCCGTACTATGCTAACTATGGCTACACCTTC,CASSPYYANYGYTF
11,NA,once,TRBV19,TRBJ2-1,TGTGCCAGTCGTGTGACTGGTGAGCAGTTCTTC,CASRVTGEQFF